This is a list of T cell receptor beta chains from one sample in a study of T cell repertoires in ileal Crohn's disease. Some clones are missing from TCRdb's copy, which holds only in-frame ones; the method was immunoSEQ multiplex PCR. The sample shows 15,000 to 20,000 clones, less than 85% of them seen only once. Source material: ileal tissue. The receptors shown here come from an adult with Crohn's disease. CDR3s include the opening cysteine and the closing phenylalanine or tryptophan. The D gene is left open where the match is weak.

D | J | length | V | CDR3 | DNA
- | TRBJ1-1 | 14 | TRBV25-1 | CASSGRVLDTEAFF | TGTGCCAGCAGTGGCAGGGTTTTGGACACTGAAGCTTTCTTT
TRBD1 | TRBJ1-1 | 17 | TRBV5-1 | CASSGETGRRLNTEAFF | TGCGCCAGCAGCGGGGAGACAGGGAGGAGGCTGAACACTGAAGCTTTCTTT
- | TRBJ2-7 | 12 | TRBV7-8 | CASSLQGYEQYF | TGTGCCAGCTCGTTACAGGGTTACGAGCAGTACTTC
TRBD1 | TRBJ2-2 | 15 | TRBV5-1 | CASSLGDREAGELFF | TGCGCCAGCAGCTTGGGGGACAGGGAAGCCGGGGAGCTGTTTTTT
TRBD1 | TRBJ2-7 | 13 | TRBV6-1 | CASRRQGSDEQYF | TGTGCCAGCAGGAGACAGGGGAGTGACGAGCAGTACTTC
TRBD1 | TRBJ1-4 | 14 | TRBV6-1 | CASSSDRAGEKLFF | TGTGCCAGCAGTTCCGACAGGGCAGGGGAAAAACTGTTTTTT
- | TRBJ1-1 | 14 | TRBV10-2 | CASSEAHRDTEAFF | TGCGCCAGCAGTGAGGCGCACAGGGACACTGAAGCTTTCTTT
TRBD2 | TRBJ2-5 | 15 | TRBV7-7 | CASSLGGLAQETQYF | TGTGCTAGCAGCTTAGGGGGACTAGCTCAAGAGACCCAGTACTTC
TRBD2 | TRBJ2-1 | 15 | TRBV11-2 | CASSGGGSSYNEQFF | TGTGCCAGCAGCGGCGGGGGGAGCTCCTACAATGAGCAGTTCTTC
- | TRBJ2-5 | 11 | TRBV2 | CASSWPETQYF | TGTGCCAGCTCCTGGCCGGAGACCCAGTACTTC
- | TRBJ2-1 | 16 | TRBV7-3 | CASSLKGGSGHNEQFF | TGTGCCAGCAGCTTAAAGGGGGGGAGCGGACACAATGAGCAGTTCTTC
- | TRBJ1-4 | 13 | TRBV6-6 | CASRGQANEKLFF | TGTGCCAGCAGGGGACAAGCTAATGAAAAACTGTTTTTT
- | TRBJ1-1 | 12 | TRBV2 | CASSEQGTEAFF | TGTGCCAGCAGTGAACAGGGGACTGAAGCTTTCTTT
- | TRBJ2-7 | 15 | TRBV11-2 | CASSRPRGSSYEQYF | TGTGCCAGCAGCCGACCTAGGGGCAGCTCCTACGAGCAGTACTTC
- | TRBJ2-1 | 13 | TRBV6-4 | CASSADHGNEQFF | TGTGCCAGCAGTGCTGATCACGGGAATGAGCAGTTCTTC
- | TRBJ2-5 | 15 | TRBV12-5 | CASGGGLRYQETQYF | TGTGCTAGTGGTGGGGGACTCCGATACCAAGAGACCCAGTACTTC
TRBD1 | TRBJ1-2 | 15 | TRBV27 | CASSPDRDVHYGYTF | TGTGCCAGCAGTCCGGACAGGGACGTACACTATGGCTACACCTTC